Shown below are 9 T cell receptor beta chains from a single sample sequenced in a study of T cell clones after liver transplantation. Assay: immunoSEQ multiplex PCR; the TCRdb copy retains only in-frame clones and omits some. The table includes some 120,000 clones, 90% detected once. The material sequenced was CD4+ T cells from blood, taken 12 months after liver transplant. The receptor set was obtained from a human patient who received a liver transplant. The graft donor may have contributed some T cells.

This clone was counted a single time. This chain connects TRBV29-1 to TRBJ1-1; TRBD1 might be the D (5 bases). Trimming stripped 5 bases from V and 0 bases from J, with 13 bases between. The germline gives CDR1 SQVTM, CDR2 ANQGSEA. The CDR3 runs to 14 residues. Written as DNA, the CDR3 is TGCAGCGTTACAAGACAGCTAGTGAACACTGAAGCTTTCTTT. Translation gives CSVTRQLVNTEAFF.

V is TRBV5-8 and J is TRBJ1-3; 9 bases are a match to TRBD1. Germline-derived CDR1 and CDR2 are SGHTS and YDEGEE. After removal of 4 bases from V and 6 bases from J, the junction contained 5 bases not matched to a gene. CDR3 length: 14 residues. The DNA of the CDR3 is TGTGCCAGCAGCCCCCGGGACAGGGAAAACACCATATATTTT. Amino acid sequence: CASSPRDRENTIYF.

V is TRBV18 and J is TRBJ2-7; D perhaps matches TRBD2 (6 bases). The length of the CDR3 is 14 residues. V was cut by 6 bases and J by 7 bases, with 19 bases left in between. CDR1 is KGHSH and CDR2 is LQKENI in the germline V gene. The CDR3 DNA is TGTGCCAGCTCCTCCGGGACTGCGTCTAGAGAGCAGTACTTC. Its protein product is CASSSGTASREQYF.

This clone was detected a few times. V usage is TRBV5-5 and J usage is TRBJ2-7, with D uncertain. V lost 1 base and J lost 1, with 6 bases in between. Germline-derived CDR1 and CDR2 are SGHKS and YYEKEE (reference sequence). The CDR3 spans 13 residues. In DNA form, the CDR3 reads TGTGCCAGCAGCTTGCACGGATCCTACGAGCAGTACTTC. Amino acids: CASSLHGSYEQYF.

The chain combines TRBV19 with TRBJ2-7, with 10 nucleotides matching TRBD1. Germline V gives CDR1 LNHDA, CDR2 SQIVND (reference sequence). V was clipped by 10 bases and J by 2 bases; unmatched bases: 11. This CDR3 has 15 amino acids. The CDR3 bases are TGTGCCACCACCCCTCGGGACAGGGGTCCCTACGAGCAGTACTTC. It encodes CATTPRDRGPYEQYF.

The chain couples TRBV28 to TRBJ2-7; D is uncertain. Trimming removed 6 bases at V and 3 bases at J, with 15 bases between. The germline gives CDR1 MDHEN, CDR2 SYDVKM. This CDR3 has 14 residues. The CDR3, as DNA: TGTGCCAGCAGGGTGAACCGGGTCAACTACGAGCAGTACTTC. Its translation is CASRVNRVNYEQYF.

This clone was detected only a few times. The genes are TRBV28 and TRBJ1-4; weak D call: TRBD1 (5 bases). The CDR3 has 15 amino acids. V was cut by 2 bases and J by 8 bases, with 15 bases left in between. Germline V gene data show CDR1 as MDHEN and CDR2 as SYDVKM. The CDR3 spells CASSLGQGFGEKLFF. The DNA for the CDR3 is TGTGCCAGCAGTTTAGGGCAGGGCTTTGGGGAAAAACTGTTTTTT.

The CDR3 region is CASSPPAPLFNEQFF. CDR3 DNA sequence: TGTGCCAGCAGCCCCCCGGCCCCACTTTTCAATGAGCAGTTCTTC. The chain employs TRBV9 and TRBJ2-1, with unresolved D. V gave up 4 bases and J gave up 6 bases, with 17 bases separating them. The CDR3 is 15 amino acids. From germline, CDR1 is SGDLS and CDR2 YYNGEE.

The chain has TRBV10-3 and TRBJ2-7, with 7 bases lining up with TRBD1. With 1 base clipped from V and 4 bases from J, the junction kept 7 bases outside the gene matches. The CDR3 contains 15 residues. Germline V gene lookup returns CDR1 ENHRY and CDR2 SYGVKD. CDR3 nucleotides: TGTGCCATCAGTGAGTTTTTTACAGGGGATTACGAGCAGTACTTC. Protein product: CAISEFFTGDYEQYF.